This passage covers 14 T cell receptor delta chains from one sample sequenced in a study of gamma-delta chains in newborns, infants, children (dated by TCRdb to about 2019). Sequencing used an Illumina MiSeq. TCRdb reran clone calling on the public reads with CATT; rows sharing one DNA sequence were then combined. The sample yields a few thousand delta-chain clones; roughly 5% were counted once. The ten largest clonotypes hold roughly 9.7% of the sample. Sequencing was carried out using blood. The receptors derive from a child who was a newborn, infant or young child, either healthy, febrile or measles-vaccinated (not recorded which).

This clone was picked up a small number of times. The V gene is TRDV2, the J gene TRDJ3; 7 nucleotides line up with TRDD3. Unmatched junction bases numbered 8, after V lost 0 bases and J lost 1 base. Germline values: CDR1 GEAIGNYY, CDR2 EKD. This CDR3 is 19 amino acids long. CDR3 nucleotides: TGTGCCTGTGACACCGCGGAGGATACGCGGTCCTGGGACACCCGACAGATGTTTTTC. Translation gives CACDTAEDTRSWDTRQMFF.

The rearrangement uses TRDV2 and TRDJ3; the D is unclear. Germline loops: CDR1 GEAIGNYY, CDR2 EKD. This CDR3 is 16 amino acids long. Trimming shortened V by 0 bases and J by 0 bases, and 5 bases separated the two germline ends. The CDR3 loop is CACDTPGSWDTRQMFF. In nucleotides, the CDR3 is TGTGCCTGTGACACCCCCGGCTCCTGGGACACCCGACAGATGTTTTTC.

The chain links TRDV1 to TRDJ1; possibly TRDD2 for D (6 bases). CDR1 and CDR2 from the germline V gene are TSWWSYY and QGS. CDR3 size: 18 residues. Trimming took off 1 base at V and 1 base at J, with 19 bases between the two ends. The CDR3 DNA reads as TGTGCTCTTGGGGAACCATCCTTCCACCCCGTCCCCACCGATAAACTCATCTTT. Translating gives CALGEPSFHPVPTDKLIF.

This clone was observed a few times. The rearrangement uses TRDV1 and TRDJ1, with TRDD3 identical over 11 bases. The V and J ends lost 1 base and 0 bases, in that order; junction bases with no gene match: 10. The CDR3 runs to 19 residues. Germline V lookup: CDR1 TSWWSYY, CDR2 QGS. The CDR3 protein is CALGERLYWGIRDTDKLIF. In nucleotides, the CDR3 is TGTGCTCTTGGGGAACGTCTGTACTGGGGGATAAGGGACACCGATAAACTCATCTTT.

This clone was counted between two and nine times. The CDR3 is CALGEPRPPQLGDTSLTAQLFF. CDR3 nucleotides: TGTGCTCTTGGGGAACCGAGGCCTCCTCAACTGGGGGATACATCTTTGACAGCACAACTCTTCTTT. The V gene is TRDV1, the J gene TRDJ2, with 12 bases aligning to TRDD3. The length of the CDR3 is 22 residues. CDR1 is TSWWSYY and CDR2 is QGS in the germline V gene. V was pared by 1 base and J by 0 bases, with 15 bases of the junction left unmatched.

The sample holds a few counts of this clone. Other DNA sequences in the sample encode the same CDR3. This sequence joins TRDV2 and TRDJ3; D might be TRDD3 (6 bases). The germline V gene has CDR1 GEAIGNYY and CDR2 EKD. The ends were cut back, 0 bases at V and 7 bases at J, with 12 bases in the middle. This CDR3 region has 16 residues. Here the CDR3 reads CACDTAGISDTRQMFF. The CDR3 DNA reads TGTGCCTGTGACACCGCGGGGATCTCAGACACCCGACAGATGTTTTTC.

This clone is medium-sized. This chain links TRDV2 with TRDJ3; tentatively, D is TRDD3 (6 bases). CDR3 size: 18 residues. Germline CDR1 reads GEAIGNYY; CDR2 reads EKD. Trimming pared 0 bases from V and 0 bases from J, leaving 11 bases between. The CDR3 coding sequence is TGTGCCTGTGACACCTGGGGGCCAGGCTCCTGGGACACCCGACAGATGTTTTTC. Translating gives CACDTWGPGSWDTRQMFF.

The chain is built from TRAV29/DV5 and TRDJ2, with 7 bases identical to TRDD3. This CDR3 has 13 amino acids. Germline values: CDR1 NSMFDY, CDR2 ISSIKDK. Unmatched junction bases numbered 1, after V lost 0 bases and J lost 5 bases. In nucleotides, the CDR3 is TGTGCAGCAAGCGCGGGGGATACAGCACAACTCTTCTTT. It yields the protein CAASAGDTAQLFF.

The chain has TRDV2 and TRDJ3, with 7 bases identical to TRDD3. V lost 0 bases and J lost 2; bases outside the gene matches: 9. Germline lookup yields CDR1 GEAIGNYY and CDR2 EKD. The CDR3 loop spans 19 amino acids. This CDR3 reads CACDTADTRKPWDTRQMFF. CDR3 in DNA: TGTGCCTGTGACACCGCGGATACGCGAAAACCCTGGGACACCCGACAGATGTTTTTC.

This clone came up a few times. The chain joins TRDV1 to TRDJ1; no clear D. The CDR3 runs 15 residues. Trimming removed 0 bases at V and 8 bases at J, with 16 bases between. Germline CDR1 TSWWSYY, CDR2 QGS. CDR3 sequence reads: CALGELASTTRKLIF. The CDR3 DNA is TGTGCTCTTGGGGAACTTGCATCAACCACGCGGAAACTCATCTTT.

There are a few counts of this clone. The chain couples TRDV3 to TRDJ1, with 13 bases aligning to TRDD3. J gave up 9 bases and V 2 bases, and 9 bases lay outside the gene matches. CDR3 length: 14 residues. The germline V gene encodes CDR1 TVYSNPD and CDR2 GDNSRS (reference sequence). The CDR3 sequence is CAFRTGGYAQELIF. The CDR3 nucleotides are TGTGCCTTTCGTACTGGGGGATACGCGCAGGAACTCATCTTT. Looking up the rest from reference TRDV3 and TRDJ1 gives the full variable domain: CDKVTQSSPDQTVASGSEVVLLCTYDTVYSNPDLFWYRIRPDYSFQFVFYGDNSRSEGADFTQGRFSVKHILTQKAFHLVISPVRTEDSATYYCAFRTGGYAQELIFGKGTRVTVEP.

This clone was observed once. A read error may explain this, as a much larger clone is one base away. Within the sample, other DNA sequences also encode this same CDR3. This rearrangement joins TRDV2 to TRDJ3, with TRDD3 matching over 13 bases. The J gene, absent from TCRdb, was called here by matching the DNA to germline. The germline V gene has CDR1 GEAIGNYY and CDR2 EKD. V was pared by 1 base and J by 1 base, with 6 bases of the junction left unmatched. This CDR3 spans 20 amino acids. In DNA, the CDR3 is TGTGCCTGTGACACGTACTGGGGGATACGAAGTTCCTGGGACACCCGACAGATGTTTTTC. Translation gives CACDTYWGIRSSWDTRQMFF.

This clone was counted only a few times. The rearrangement links TRDV1 to TRDJ1; 8 bases fit TRDD3. The V and J ends lost 1 base and 3 bases, in that order; junction bases with no gene match: 16. The germline CDR1 and CDR2 sequences are TSWWSYY and QGS. The CDR3 length is 19 residues. The CDR3 nucleotides are TGTGCTCTTGGGGAACGGAACTGGGGGCTACCCCGGTCGGCCGATAAACTCATCTTT. Protein product: CALGERNWGLPRSADKLIF.

The V call is TRDV2, the J call TRDJ3; 7 bases agree with TRDD3. Germline assignment: CDR1 GEAIGNYY and CDR2 EKD. The CDR3 is made up of 18 amino acids. V lost 1 base and J lost 0; bases outside the gene matches: 5. CDR3 DNA: TGTGCCTGTGACACTCTGGGGGGCAGCTCCTGGGACACCCGACAGATGTTTTTC. Translation: CACDTLGGSSWDTRQMFF.